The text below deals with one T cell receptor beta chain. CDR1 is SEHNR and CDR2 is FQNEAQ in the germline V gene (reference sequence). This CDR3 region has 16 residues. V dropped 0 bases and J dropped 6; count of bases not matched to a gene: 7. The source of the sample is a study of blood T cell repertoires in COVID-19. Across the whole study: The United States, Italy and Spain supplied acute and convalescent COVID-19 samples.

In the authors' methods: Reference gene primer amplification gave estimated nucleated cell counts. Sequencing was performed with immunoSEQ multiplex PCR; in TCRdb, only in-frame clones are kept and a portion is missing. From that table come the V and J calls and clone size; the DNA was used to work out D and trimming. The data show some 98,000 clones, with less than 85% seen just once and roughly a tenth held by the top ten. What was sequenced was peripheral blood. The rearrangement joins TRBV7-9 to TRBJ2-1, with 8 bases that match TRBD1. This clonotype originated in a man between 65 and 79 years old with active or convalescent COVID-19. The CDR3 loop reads CASSLALGQGLNEQFF. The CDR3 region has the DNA TGTGCCAGCAGCTTAGCGCTTGGACAGGGCCTCAATGAGCAGTTCTTC. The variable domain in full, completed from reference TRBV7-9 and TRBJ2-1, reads DTGVSQNPRHKITKRGQNVTFRCDPISEHNRLYWYRQTLGQGPEFLTYFQNEAQLEKSRLLSDRFSAERPKGSFSTLEIQRTEQGDSAMYLCASSLALGQGLNEQFFGPGTRLTVL.